Listed below are T cell receptor beta chains from one sample, sequenced in a study of beta chain features in type 1 diabetes. TCRdb's table, derived via immunoSEQ multiplex PCR, lists solely in-frame clones and lacks some. The table has 160,000 or so clones, 9% to 10% seen once. The sequenced sample was central memory CD4+ T cells from blood. The receptors here all came from a woman under 30 in good health. Each CDR3 is given with its conserved first and last residue. Fields, in order: D gene, J gene, clone size, V gene, CDR3 DNA, CDR3 protein. The D gene is left open where the match is weak. Clone sizes are given selectively: once, few, many, or a class where the clone is expanded.

D gene: NA; J gene: TRBJ1-1; clone size: NA; V gene: TRBV19; CDR3 DNA: TGTGCCAGTAGTATTGTGTGGGGCGGATATACAACTGAAGCTTTCTTT; CDR3 protein: CASSIVWGGYTTEAFF
D gene: NA; J gene: TRBJ2-3; clone size: few; V gene: TRBV11-2; CDR3 DNA: TGTGCCAGCAGCTTACCCGGGACTTCCACAGATACGCAGTATTTT; CDR3 protein: CASSLPGTSTDTQYF
D gene: TRBD1; J gene: TRBJ2-7; clone size: NA; V gene: TRBV5-1; CDR3 DNA: TGCGCCAGCAGCCCGTCAGGGGGCTACGAGCAGTACTTC; CDR3 protein: CASSPSGGYEQYF
D gene: NA; J gene: TRBJ2-1; clone size: few; V gene: TRBV4-2; CDR3 DNA: TGTGCCAGCAGCCAAGGAGGCTACAATGAGCAGTTCTTC; CDR3 protein: CASSQGGYNEQFF
D gene: NA; J gene: TRBJ2-5; clone size: many; V gene: TRBV28; CDR3 DNA: TGTGCCAGCAGTACCACGCGATGGCGGGAAGGGGCGGAGACCCAGTACTTC; CDR3 protein: CASSTTRWREGAETQYF
D gene: TRBD1; J gene: TRBJ1-2; clone size: few; V gene: TRBV7-2; CDR3 DNA: TGTGCCAGCAGCTACGGACAGGGGGGATTGGGTGGCTACACCTTC; CDR3 protein: CASSYGQGGLGGYTF
D gene: NA; J gene: TRBJ1-1; clone size: NA; V gene: TRBV6-5; CDR3 DNA: TGTGCCAGCCGCATACTTTTGAACACTGAAGCTTTCTTT; CDR3 protein: CASRILLNTEAFF
D gene: NA; J gene: TRBJ2-7; clone size: few; V gene: TRBV4-2; CDR3 DNA: TGTGCCAGCAGCCCGCAGGGGCAGGGAGGGAGCGAGCAGTACTTC; CDR3 protein: CASSPQGQGGSEQYF
D gene: NA; J gene: TRBJ2-3; clone size: few; V gene: TRBV28; CDR3 DNA: TGTGCCAGCAGCAACCCCTTCGGGCAGTATTTT; CDR3 protein: CASSNPFGQYF
D gene: NA; J gene: TRBJ1-2; clone size: NA; V gene: TRBV4-2; CDR3 DNA: TGTGCCAGCAGCCAAGAAGGGGTCGGCTACACCTTC; CDR3 protein: CASSQEGVGYTF
D gene: TRBD1; J gene: TRBJ2-7; clone size: few; V gene: TRBV7-6; CDR3 DNA: TGTGCCAGCAGCCGACAGGGGGTCCACGAGCAGTACTTC; CDR3 protein: CASSRQGVHEQYF
D gene: NA; J gene: TRBJ1-6; clone size: NA; V gene: TRBV28; CDR3 DNA: TGTGCCAGCAGGGGAGTGGGGTCACCCCTCCACTTT; CDR3 protein: CASRGVGSPLHF
D gene: TRBD1; J gene: TRBJ1-5; clone size: NA; V gene: TRBV7-8; CDR3 DNA: TGTGCCAGCAGCCCGCTACCAGGGGGTGGACAGCCCCAGCATTTT; CDR3 protein: CASSPLPGGGQPQHF
D gene: TRBD1; J gene: TRBJ1-2; clone size: few; V gene: TRBV7-9; CDR3 DNA: TGTGCCAGCAACCGACAGGGTGGCTATGGCTACACCTTC; CDR3 protein: CASNRQGGYGYTF
D gene: TRBD1; J gene: TRBJ2-1; clone size: few; V gene: TRBV5-1; CDR3 DNA: TGCGCCAGCAGCTTGCCCGGGACAGGGGGGCAAAATGAGCAGTTCTTC; CDR3 protein: CASSLPGTGGQNEQFF
D gene: NA; J gene: TRBJ2-5; clone size: few; V gene: TRBV18; CDR3 DNA: TGTGCCAGCTCACCAAAGGACAACAGGATTCAAGAGACCCAGTACTTC; CDR3 protein: CASSPKDNRIQETQYF